This TCR beta chain was profiled in a study of cytomegalovirus exposure and HLA in healthy donors. Study conclusions and caveats: Reported findings show TCR beta sequences accurately forecast HLA-A and HLA-B alleles in most subjects.

The PCR contained 60 Vbeta and 13 Jbeta primers. Profiled with immunoSEQ multiplex PCR; TCRdb holds only in-frame clones, not every one. The repertoire holds 150,000 to 200,000 clones, around 80% seen once, with about 7.7% in the top ten. Per germline, CDR1 MNHEY and CDR2 SMNVEV (reference sequence). The CDR3 totals 16 residues. J was trimmed by 2 bases and V by 6 bases; bases with no gene match: 6. About this clone itself: The antigen remains undetermined.

The sequenced sample was PBMCs. The chain couples TRBV27 to TRBJ2-1; 11 bases match TRBD2. This receptor was taken from a woman aged 35 to 49 in good health and CMV-seropositive. This CDR3 reads CASRRRGLAAYNEQFF. The DNA of the CDR3 is TGTGCCAGCAGGCGCCGGGGACTAGCGGCCTACAATGAGCAGTTCTTC.